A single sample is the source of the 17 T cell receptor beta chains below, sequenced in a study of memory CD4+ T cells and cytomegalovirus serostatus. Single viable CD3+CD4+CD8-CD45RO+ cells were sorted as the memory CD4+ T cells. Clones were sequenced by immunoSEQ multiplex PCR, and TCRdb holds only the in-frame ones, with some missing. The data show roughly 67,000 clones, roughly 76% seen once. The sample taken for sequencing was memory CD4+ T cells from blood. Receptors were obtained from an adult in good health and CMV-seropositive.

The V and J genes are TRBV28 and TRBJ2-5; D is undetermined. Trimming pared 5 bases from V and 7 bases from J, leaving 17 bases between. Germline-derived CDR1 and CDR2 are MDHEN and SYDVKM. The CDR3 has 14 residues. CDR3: CASSVGPSGGTQYF. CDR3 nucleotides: TGTGCCAGCAGTGTCGGTCCATCTGGTGGGACCCAGTACTTC.

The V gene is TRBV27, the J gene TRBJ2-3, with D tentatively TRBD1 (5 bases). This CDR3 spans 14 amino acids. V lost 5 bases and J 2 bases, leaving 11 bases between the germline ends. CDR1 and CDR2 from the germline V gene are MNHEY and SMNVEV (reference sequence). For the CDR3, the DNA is TGTGCCAGCAGTCCCTTGACAGCCACAGATACGCAGTATTTT. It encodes CASSPLTATDTQYF.

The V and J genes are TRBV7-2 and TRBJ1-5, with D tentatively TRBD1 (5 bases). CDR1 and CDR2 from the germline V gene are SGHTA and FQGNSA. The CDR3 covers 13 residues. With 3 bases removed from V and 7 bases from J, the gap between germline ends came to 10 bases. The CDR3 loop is CASSFGGRQPQHF. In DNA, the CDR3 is TGTGCCAGCAGCTTCGGGGGTAGACAGCCCCAGCATTTT.

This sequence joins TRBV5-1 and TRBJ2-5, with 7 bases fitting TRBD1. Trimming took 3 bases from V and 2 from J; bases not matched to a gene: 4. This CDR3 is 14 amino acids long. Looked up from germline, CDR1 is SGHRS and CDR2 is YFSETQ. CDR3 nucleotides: TGCGCCAGCAGCTCCGGGACAGCTCAAGAGACCCAGTACTTC. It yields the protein CASSSGTAQETQYF. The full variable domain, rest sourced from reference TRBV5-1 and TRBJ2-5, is KAGVTQTPRYLIKTRGQQVTLSCSPISGHRSVSWYQQTPGQGLQFLFEYFSETQRNKGNFPGRFSGRQFSNSRSEMNVSTLELGDSALYLCASSSGTAQETQYFGPGTRLLVL.

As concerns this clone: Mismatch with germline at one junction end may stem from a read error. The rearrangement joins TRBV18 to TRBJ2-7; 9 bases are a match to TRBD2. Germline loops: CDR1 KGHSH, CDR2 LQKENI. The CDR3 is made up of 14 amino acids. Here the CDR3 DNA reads TGTGCCAGCTCACCCGACCTAGAAGCGGGAGGACTGCACTTC. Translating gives CASSPDLEAGGLHF.

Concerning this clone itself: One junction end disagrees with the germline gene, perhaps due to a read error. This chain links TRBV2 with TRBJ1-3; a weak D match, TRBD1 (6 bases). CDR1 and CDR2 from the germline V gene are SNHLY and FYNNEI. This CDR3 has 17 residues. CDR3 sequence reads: CASSEEGDRYSGSTIYF. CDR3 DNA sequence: TGTGCCAGCAGTGAAGAGGGGGACCGCTACTCTGGAAGCACCATATATTTT.

The CDR3 DNA reads TGTGCCAGCAGCCCGTCGGGTCTAGCGGGGCTTTCAAATGAGCAGTTCTTC. It encodes CASSPSGLAGLSNEQFF. The chain combines TRBV11-2 with TRBJ2-1; TRBD2 matches at 9 bases. V was clipped by 5 bases and J by 7 bases; unmatched bases: 15. Germline CDR1 and CDR2: SGHAT and FQNNGV. This CDR3 region has 17 residues. The entire variable domain, with the rest obtained from reference TRBV11-2 and TRBJ2-1, is as follows: EAGVAQSPRYKIIEKRQSVAFWCNPISGHATLYWYQQILGQGPKLLIQFQNNGVVDDSQLPKDRFSAERLKGVDSTLKIQPAKLEDSAVYLCASSPSGLAGLSNEQFFGPGTRLTVL.

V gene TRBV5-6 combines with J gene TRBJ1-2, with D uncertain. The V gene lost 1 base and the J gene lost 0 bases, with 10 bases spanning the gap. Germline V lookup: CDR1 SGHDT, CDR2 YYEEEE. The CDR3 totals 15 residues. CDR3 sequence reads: CASSLLDRANYGYTF. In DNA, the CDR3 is TGTGCCAGCAGCTTGCTCGACCGCGCTAACTATGGCTACACCTTC. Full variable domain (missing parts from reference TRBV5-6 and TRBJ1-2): DAGVTQSPTHLIKTRGQQVTLRCSPKSGHDTVSWYQQALGQGPQFIFQYYEEEERQRGNFPDRFSGHQFPNYSSELNVNALLLGDSALYLCASSLLDRANYGYTFGSGTRLTVV.

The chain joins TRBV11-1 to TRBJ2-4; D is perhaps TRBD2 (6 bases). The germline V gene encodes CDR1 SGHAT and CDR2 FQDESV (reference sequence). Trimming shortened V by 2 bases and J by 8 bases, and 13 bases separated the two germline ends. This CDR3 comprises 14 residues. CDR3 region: CASSLLAGIDIQYF. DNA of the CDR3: TGTGCCAGCAGCTTACTTGCGGGAATCGACATTCAGTACTTC. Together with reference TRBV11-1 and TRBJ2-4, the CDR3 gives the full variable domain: EAEVAQSPRYKITEKSQAVAFWCDPISGHATLYWYRQILGQGPELLVQFQDESVVDDSQLPKDRFSAERLKGVDSTLKIQPAELGDSAMYLCASSLLAGIDIQYFGAGTRLSVL.

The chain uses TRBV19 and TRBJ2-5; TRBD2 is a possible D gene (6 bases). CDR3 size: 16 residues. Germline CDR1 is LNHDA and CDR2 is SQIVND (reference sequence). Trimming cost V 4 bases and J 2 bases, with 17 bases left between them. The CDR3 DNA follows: TGTGCCAGTAGTAGAGGCGGGGCGGGCCCTCAAGAGACCCAGTACTTC. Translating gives CASSRGGAGPQETQYF. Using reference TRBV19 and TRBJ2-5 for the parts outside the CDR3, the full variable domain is DGGITQSPKYLFRKEGQNVTLSCEQNLNHDAMYWYRQDPGQGLRLIYYSQIVNDFQKGDIAEGYSVSREKKESFPLTVTSAQKNPTAFYLCASSRGGAGPQETQYFGPGTRLLVL.

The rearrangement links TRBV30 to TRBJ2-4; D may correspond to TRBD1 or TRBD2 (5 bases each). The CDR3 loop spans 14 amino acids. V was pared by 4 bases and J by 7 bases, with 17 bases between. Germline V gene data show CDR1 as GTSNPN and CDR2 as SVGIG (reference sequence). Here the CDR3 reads CAWNAPGRGNIQYF. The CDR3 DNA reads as TGTGCCTGGAACGCCCCGGGACGAGGGAACATTCAGTACTTC.

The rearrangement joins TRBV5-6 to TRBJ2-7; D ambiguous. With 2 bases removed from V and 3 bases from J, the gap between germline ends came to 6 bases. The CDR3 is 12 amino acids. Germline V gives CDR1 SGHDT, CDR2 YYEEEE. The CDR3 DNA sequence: TGTGCCAGCAGCTTCAGTATCTACGAGCAGTACTTC. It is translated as CASSFSIYEQYF. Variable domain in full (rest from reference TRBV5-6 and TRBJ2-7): DAGVTQSPTHLIKTRGQQVTLRCSPKSGHDTVSWYQQALGQGPQFIFQYYEEEERQRGNFPDRFSGHQFPNYSSELNVNALLLGDSALYLCASSFSIYEQYFGPGTRLTVT.

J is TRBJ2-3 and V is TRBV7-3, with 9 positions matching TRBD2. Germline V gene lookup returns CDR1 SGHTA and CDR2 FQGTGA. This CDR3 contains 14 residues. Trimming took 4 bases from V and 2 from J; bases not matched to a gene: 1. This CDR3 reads CASSSGLATDTQYF. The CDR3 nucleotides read TGTGCCAGCAGCTCGGGACTAGCCACAGATACGCAGTATTTT.

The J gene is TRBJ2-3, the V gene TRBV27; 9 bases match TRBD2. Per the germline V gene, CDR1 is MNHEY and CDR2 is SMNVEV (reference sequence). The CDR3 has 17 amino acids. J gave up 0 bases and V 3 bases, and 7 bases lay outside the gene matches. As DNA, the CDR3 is TGTGCCAGCAGTTTTTCCGGACTAGCGCCTAGCACAGATACGCAGTATTTT. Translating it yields CASSFSGLAPSTDTQYF.

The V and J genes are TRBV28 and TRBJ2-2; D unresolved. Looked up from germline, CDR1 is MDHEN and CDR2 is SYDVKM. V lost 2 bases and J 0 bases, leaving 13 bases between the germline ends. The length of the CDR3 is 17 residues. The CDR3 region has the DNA TGTGCCAGCAGTTTACCGGGTTCGTTAGCGAACACCGGGGAGCTGTTTTTT. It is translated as CASSLPGSLANTGELFF.

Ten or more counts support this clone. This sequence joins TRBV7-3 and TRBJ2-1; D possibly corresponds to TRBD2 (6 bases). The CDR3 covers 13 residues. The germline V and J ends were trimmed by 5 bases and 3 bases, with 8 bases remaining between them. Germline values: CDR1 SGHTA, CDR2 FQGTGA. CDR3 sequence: CASSPGSYNEQFF. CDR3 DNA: TGTGCCAGCAGCCCCGGGAGCTACAATGAGCAGTTCTTC.

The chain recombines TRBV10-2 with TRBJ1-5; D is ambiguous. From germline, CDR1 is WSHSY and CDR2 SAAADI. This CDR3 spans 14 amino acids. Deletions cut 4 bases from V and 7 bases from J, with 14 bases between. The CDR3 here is CASSAFNGEQPQHF. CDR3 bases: TGCGCCAGCAGTGCCTTCAATGGGGAACAGCCCCAGCATTTT.